The 15 T cell receptor beta chains listed next were all sequenced from one sample in a study of STAT3 mutations in large granular lymphocyte leukemia. Antigens for these TCRs are unknown. Study results and limitations: At least one immunodominant TCR beta clonotype appeared in every T-cell large granular lymphocyte leukemia patient.

Produced via immunoSEQ multiplex PCR; TCRdb's table is partial and in-frame only. The sample includes 15,000 to 20,000 clones, 80% to 95% of them seen just once. The sequencing sample was made of peripheral blood mononuclear cells. The receptors derive from a man in his 60s with T-cell large granular lymphocyte leukemia. Some clones in this sample may be carry-over from other donors' samples.

The genes are TRBV7-9 and TRBJ2-5; 7 bases align to TRBD1. The germline CDR1 and CDR2 sequences are SEHNR and FQNEAQ (reference sequence). Germline trimming cut 4 bases from V and 0 bases from J; bases unmatched to any gene: 11. The CDR3 runs to 17 residues. The CDR3 here is CASSSQPPTGYQETQYF. As DNA, the CDR3 is TGTGCCAGCAGCTCTCAACCCCCGACAGGGTACCAAGAGACCCAGTACTTC.

This sequence joins TRBV6-1 and TRBJ2-3, with 8 positions matching TRBD2. CDR3 length: 13 amino acids. CDR1 and CDR2 from the germline V gene are MNHNS and SASEGT. V was clipped by 11 bases and J by 2 bases; unmatched bases: 6. The CDR3 region is CAANGGVTDTQYF. CDR3 in DNA: TGTGCCGCTAACGGGGGGGTCACAGATACGCAGTATTTT.

With respect to this clone: At one of its ends the junction is not consistent with the germline gene, which may arise from a read error. The rearrangement uses TRBV28 and TRBJ2-7, with 11 bases lining up with TRBD1. Germline lookup yields CDR1 MDHEN and CDR2 SYDVKM. This CDR3 has 19 amino acids. CDR3 protein: CASRLYGGVGTGGSYEQYF. CDR3 DNA: TGTGCCAGCAGGTTATACGGGGGGGTAGGGACAGGGGGCTCCTACGAGCAGTACTTC.

The gene calls are TRBV4-1 and TRBJ2-7; D might be TRBD1 (5 bases). The CDR3 length is 14 residues. Germline CDR1 reads MGHRA; CDR2 reads YSYEKL. V shed 5 bases and J shed 3 bases, with 14 bases lying between them. The CDR3: CASSFSTENYEQYF. The DNA for the CDR3 is TGCGCCAGCAGCTTCTCGACAGAGAACTACGAGCAGTACTTC.

CDR3 sequence reads: CASSLRGYGGYTF. The CDR3 DNA is TGTGCCAGCAGTTTAAGGGGTTACGGAGGCTACACCTTC. The chain couples TRBV27 to TRBJ1-2, with D possibly matching TRBD1 (5 bases). The germline V gene has CDR1 MNHEY and CDR2 SMNVEV (reference sequence). V shed 2 bases and J shed 8 bases, with 12 bases lying between them. The CDR3 runs 13 residues.

The chain is built from TRBV12-5 and TRBJ2-3; 16 bases agree with TRBD2. Germline V gene sequence: CDR1 LGHNT, CDR2 FRNRAP. The CDR3 is 18 residues long. Trimming at V came to 5 bases and at J to 4 bases, leaving 9 bases not matched to a gene. The CDR3 sequence is CASGPTGLAGGPSDTQYF. The CDR3 nucleotides are TGTGCTAGTGGTCCGACGGGACTAGCGGGAGGGCCGTCAGATACGCAGTATTTT.

J is TRBJ2-7 and V is TRBV19; 14 bases are shared with TRBD2. V was pared by 5 bases and J by 5 bases, with 5 bases of the junction left unmatched. Looked up from germline, CDR1 is LNHDA and CDR2 is SQIVND (reference sequence). The CDR3 loop spans 15 amino acids. CDR3: CASSYQTSGRDEQYF. The CDR3 DNA follows: TGTGCCAGTAGTTACCAGACTAGCGGGAGGGACGAGCAGTACTTC.

The V and J genes are TRBV5-1 and TRBJ1-1; no clear D. The length of the CDR3 is 14 residues. Trimming stripped 4 bases from V and 3 bases from J, with 13 bases between. The germline CDR1 and CDR2 sequences are SGHRS and YFSETQ. The CDR3: CASSAVNYDTEAFF. For the CDR3, the DNA is TGCGCCAGCAGCGCAGTCAACTACGACACTGAAGCTTTCTTT.

The genes are TRBV2 and TRBJ2-3; D not resolved. V was shortened by 5 bases and J by 2 bases, with 14 bases between the two germline ends. The CDR3 contains 15 residues. Looked up from germline, CDR1 is SNHLY and CDR2 is FYNNEI. The CDR3 DNA is TGTGCCAGCAGTTCCGGGTTCTTTATCACAGATACGCAGTATTTT. Translating it yields CASSSGFFITDTQYF.

CDR3 DNA sequence: TGTGCCAGCAGCTCTTCCGGAGGCGGGTTGTTCTACGAGCAGTACTTC. Translation gives CASSSSGGGLFYEQYF. V gene TRBV27 combines with J gene TRBJ2-7, with D possibly TRBD2 on 5 matching bases. Germline CDR1 MNHEY, CDR2 SMNVEV (reference sequence). CDR3 size: 16 residues. The ends were cut back, 6 bases at V and 3 bases at J, with 21 bases in the middle.

CDR3 sequence: CASSLGQRPTNEKLFF. As DNA, the CDR3 is TGTGCCAGCAGCTTAGGGCAGAGGCCAACTAATGAAAAACTGTTTTTT. The V and J genes are TRBV7-6 and TRBJ1-4, with D hard to call. Germline loops: CDR1 SGHVS, CDR2 FNYEAQ. The CDR3 length is 16 residues. The germline V and J ends were trimmed by 1 base and 0 bases, with 9 bases remaining between them.

The chain recombines TRBV4-3 with TRBJ2-7; D not certain. Germline-derived CDR1 and CDR2 are LGHNA and YSLEER. The germline V and J ends were trimmed by 0 bases and 1 base, with 10 bases remaining between them. This CDR3 comprises 15 residues. In DNA form, the CDR3 reads TGCGCCAGCAGCCAAGATCCGGGCTTTTCCTACGAGCAGTACTTC. It translates to CASSQDPGFSYEQYF.

The rearrangement links TRBV6-5 to TRBJ2-7; a possible D gene is TRBD1 (6 bases). The CDR3 is 15 residues long. Germline values: CDR1 MNHEY, CDR2 SVGAGI. V lost 5 bases and J 0 bases, leaving 14 bases between the germline ends. Written as DNA, the CDR3 is TGTGCCAGCAGTCTCACAGGGATAACCTCCTACGAGCAGTACTTC. It encodes CASSLTGITSYEQYF.

The J gene is TRBJ1-1, the V gene TRBV14; D is undetermined. The CDR3 loop spans 13 amino acids. Germline-derived CDR1 and CDR2 are SGHDN and FVKESK. The V and J ends lost 4 bases and 5 bases respectively, with 11 bases between them. The CDR3 DNA reads as TGTGCCAGCAGCCCCCGCGGTAGGACTGAAGCTTTCTTT. Protein: CASSPRGRTEAFF.

A remark on this clone: Other DNA sequences from this sample encode an identical CDR3 as well. The J gene is TRBJ1-5, the V gene TRBV6-6; D is undetermined. The CDR3 runs 14 residues. Germline CDR1 is MNHNY and CDR2 is SVGAGI (reference sequence). Trimming left V 0 bases short and J 4 bases short, with 7 bases between. In DNA form, the CDR3 reads TGTGCCAGCAGTTACTCCACGCGGAATCAGCCCCAGCATTTT. This encodes CASSYSTRNQPQHF.